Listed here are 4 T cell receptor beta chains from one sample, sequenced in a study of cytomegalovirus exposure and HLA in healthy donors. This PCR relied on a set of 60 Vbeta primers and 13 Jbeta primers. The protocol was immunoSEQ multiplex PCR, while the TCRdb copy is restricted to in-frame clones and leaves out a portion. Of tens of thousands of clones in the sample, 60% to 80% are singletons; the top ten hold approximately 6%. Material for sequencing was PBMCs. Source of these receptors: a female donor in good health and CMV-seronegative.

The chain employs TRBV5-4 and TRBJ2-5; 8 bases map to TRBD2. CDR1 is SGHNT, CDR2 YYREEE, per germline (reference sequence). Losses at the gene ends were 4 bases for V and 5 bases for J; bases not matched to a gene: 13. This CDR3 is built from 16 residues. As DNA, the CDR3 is TGTGCCAGCAGCCCTCGACTAGCGTCCCGGGGGGAGACCCAGTACTTC. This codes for CASSPRLASRGETQYF.

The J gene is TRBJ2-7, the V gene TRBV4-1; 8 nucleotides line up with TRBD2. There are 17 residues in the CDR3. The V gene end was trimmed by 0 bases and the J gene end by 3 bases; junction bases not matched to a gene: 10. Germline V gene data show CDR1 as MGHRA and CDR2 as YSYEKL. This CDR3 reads CASSQEQTSGLFYEQYF. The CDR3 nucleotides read TGCGCCAGCAGCCAAGAACAAACTAGCGGACTATTCTACGAGCAGTACTTC.

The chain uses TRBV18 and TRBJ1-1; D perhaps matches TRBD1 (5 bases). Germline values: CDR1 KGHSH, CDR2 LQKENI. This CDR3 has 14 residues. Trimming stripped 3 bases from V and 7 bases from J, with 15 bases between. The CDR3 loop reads CASSPGGSRGEAFF. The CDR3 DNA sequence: TGTGCCAGCTCACCGGGCGGATCAAGGGGTGAAGCTTTCTTT.

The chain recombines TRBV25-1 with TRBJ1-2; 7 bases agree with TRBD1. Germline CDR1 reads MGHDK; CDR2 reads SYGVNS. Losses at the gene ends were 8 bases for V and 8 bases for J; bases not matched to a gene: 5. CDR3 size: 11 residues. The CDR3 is CASGQAGGYTF. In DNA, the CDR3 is TGTGCCAGCGGACAGGCTGGGGGCTACACCTTC.